Described below is a single TCR beta chain sequence and its context. At least ten counts were recorded for this clonotype. Its antigen specificity is not known. No base quality values were provided; no much bigger clone lies one nucleotide off. Libraries came from 5' RACE. The reads were generated on a NextSeq 500. The TCR library protocol attached unique molecular identifiers to individual cDNA molecules to correct for sequencing error and PCR bias. TCR alpha and beta chains were both sequenced, and the abundances of alpha and beta sequences in each sample were closely correlated with each other. Concerning the study's data processing: V gene, J gene and CDR3 annotation of TCR sequences was performed with Decombinator V4. Expanded TCRs were defined as changing significantly between any two time points under a Poisson model with p below 0.0001. Abundances of TCRs were expressed as counts per million after normalisation to the total number of TCRs sequenced in each sample. MAIT TCRs were defined by TRAV1-2 paired with TRAJ12, TRAJ20 or TRAJ33, and iNKT TCRs by TRAV10 paired with TRAJ18. VDJdb, accessed on 1 November 2021, was searched for TCRs annotated for CMV, EBV and SARS-CoV-2, and TCRs annotated for more than one antigen were excluded. TCRdb handled the public reads itself, with Q25 trimming in fastp and clone calling in MiXCR, and kept productive beta chains. Merged by CDR3 protein, the rows form single entries marked with the most common genes and DNA. What appears here as the V and J calls and clone size reflects TCRdb's work, not the paper's. Present in this sample are tens of thousands of distinct CDR3 sequences, 10% to 15% of which were seen just once. About 3.9% of the sample is taken by the ten largest.

This sample is drawn from a study of early T cells in non-severe SARS-CoV-2 infection listed by TCRdb under 2021. In the study overall: TCR sequencing used bulk RNA from unsorted whole blood, so alpha and beta chains could not be paired.

The study was a case-control design nested within a healthcare worker cohort in London, UK, with weekly nasopharyngeal swab PCR tests and blood sampling. Healthcare workers were recruited between 23 and 31 March 2020, during the week of the UK lockdown, and were followed weekly for up to roughly 15 weeks. The full study reports these points: VDJdb matching was skewed toward anti-spike CD8 responses and likely underestimated virus-specific expansions, missing private and CD4 specificities.

Inclusive of the bounding cysteine and phenylalanine, the CDR3 is 14 residues long. Only the CDR3 DNA is retained, 42 bases long and in frame from the first base. V is pared back by 2 bases and J by 4 bases, with 13 bases lying between the germline termini. The germline V gene gives CDR1 as SGHRS and CDR2 as YFSETQ. This receptor was identified in an adult who was a healthcare worker with PCR-confirmed SARS-CoV-2 infection or an uninfected control (not recorded which). The chain is assembled from TRBV5-1 and TRBJ2-7, and perhaps TRBD2 as D gene, on 5 matching bases. Sequences were obtained from whole blood. The sequenced DNA is TGCGCCAGCAGCTTAGGAGACCGGGATTACGAGCAGTACTTC. It translates as CASSLGDRDYEQYF.